Listed below are T cell receptor beta chains from one sample, sequenced in a study of identical twins. From the 5' RACE reads, TCRdb called clonotypes with MiXCR, one entry per CDR3 protein. Counted here are 600,000 to 700,000 distinct CDR3 sequences, 21% occurring once; the ten biggest clones make up approximately 4.3%. The sample was also reused in another study, on T cells expressing NK-cell markers.

The specimen was PBMCs. These receptors originate from a woman between 18 and 29 years old in good health. Both conserved end residues are part of each CDR3. A D gene is named only where the DNA matches it firmly. Expanded clones get a size class; other rows say once, few or many, or leave the size out.

D gene	clone size	J gene	V gene	CDR3 DNA	CDR3 protein
-	-	TRBJ2-3	TRBV20-1	TGCAGTGCCTCCGCTATTAGAGATACGCAGTATTTT	CSASAIRDTQYF
TRBD2	-	TRBJ2-1	TRBV7-2	TGTGCCAGCAGCTTAGGGCTTAGGACTAGCGGCTCCAATGAGCAGTTCTTC	CASSLGLRTSGSNEQFF
TRBD1	-	TRBJ1-1	TRBV10-3	TGTGCCATCAGTGTCGTCCCGGGACAGGGACCGAACACTGAAGCTTTCTTT	CAISVVPGQGPNTEAFF
TRBD2	-	TRBJ2-7	TRBV15	TGTGCCACCAGCAGAGGGGCTAGCGGGGGGACTTACGAGCAGTACTTC	CATSRGASGGTYEQYF
-	-	TRBJ1-2	TRBV3-1	TGTGCCAGCAGCCAAGCTGGGCCCTATGGCTACACCTTC	CASSQAGPYGYTF
TRBD1	few	TRBJ1-5	TRBV7-2	TGTGCCAGCAGCTTAGGGGGACAGAGCAATCAGCCCCAGCATTTT	CASSLGGQSNQPQHF
-	few	TRBJ2-7	TRBV5-1	TGCGCCAGCAGCTTGAGGGCACCAGGGCCGAACTCCTACGAGCAGTACTTC	CASSLRAPGPNSYEQYF
-	-	TRBJ2-7	TRBV5-1	TGCGCCAGCAGCTTGGAGGAAGTCCACTCCTACGAGCAGTACTTC	CASSLEEVHSYEQYF
-	few	TRBJ2-1	TRBV20-1	TGCAGTGCTAGGGGGGGCCACGGTGAGCAGTTCTTC	CSARGGHGEQFF
-	few	TRBJ2-7	TRBV7-2	TGTGCCAGCAGCGTGAACAACAACCCCTACGAGCAGTACTTC	CASSVNNNPYEQYF
TRBD1	few	TRBJ1-2	TRBV7-2	TGTGCCAGCAGCCAGGCGACAGGGGGCGTCTATGGCTACACCTTC	CASSQATGGVYGYTF
-	-	TRBJ2-1	TRBV7-8	TGTGCCAGCAGCCGACATACTCGGAGCTCCTACAATGAGCAGTTCTTC	CASSRHTRSSYNEQFF
-	many	TRBJ1-3	TRBV7-8	TGTGCCAGCAGCTCTGGAAACACCATATATTTT	CASSSGNTIYF
-	few	TRBJ2-4	TRBV7-2	TGTGCCAGCAGCTTAGGGCTCCTTACCAACATTCAGTACTTC	CASSLGLLTNIQYF
-	few	TRBJ2-5	TRBV15	TGTGCCACCAGCAGAGATCGTGCACAGCCCGAGACCCAGTACTTC	CATSRDRAQPETQYF
TRBD1	-	TRBJ2-4	TRBV7-9	TGTGCCAGCAGCGGGCTGGGACAGAGAGCCAAAAACATTCAGTACTTC	CASSGLGQRAKNIQYF
TRBD2	-	TRBJ2-7	TRBV25-1	TGTGCCAGCGGAGGACTAGCGGGAGTAGACGAGCAGTACTTC	CASGGLAGVDEQYF
-	-	TRBJ2-1	TRBV20-1	TGCAGCGCCGACTCCAAGCGGCAGTTCTTC	CSADSKRQFF
-	few	TRBJ1-2	TRBV24-1	TGTGCCACCAGTGATGGGGACTACAACTATGGCTACACCTTC	CATSDGDYNYGYTF
TRBD2	-	TRBJ2-1	TRBV7-9	TGTGCCAGCAGCTTAAATCCCGCGGGGGGGGAGCAGTTCTTC	CASSLNPAGGEQFF
-	few	TRBJ2-3	TRBV20-1	TGCAGTGCTAGGGAAAGGGCAGATACGCAGTATTTT	CSARERADTQYF
-	-	TRBJ2-4	TRBV3-1	TGTGCCAGCAGCCAAGTGGCGGGGTTAAACATTCAGTACTTC	CASSQVAGLNIQYF
TRBD2	-	TRBJ2-5	TRBV6-1	TGTGCCAGCAGCCACGGCATCGGGACTAGAGGACAAGAGACCCAGTACTTC	CASSHGIGTRGQETQYF
-	many	TRBJ2-1	TRBV9	TGTGCCAGCAGCGTAAGGCAGGCGATCCCCTACAATGAGCAGTTCTTC	CASSVRQAIPYNEQFF
TRBD2	few	TRBJ2-3	TRBV20-1	TGCAGTGCCATAGGGACGGGAGGGGTGGATACGCAGTATTTT	CSAIGTGGVDTQYF
-	-	TRBJ2-3	TRBV24-1	TGTGCCACGAGACAGAGTAGCACAGATACGCAGTATTTT	CATRQSSTDTQYF
-	few	TRBJ2-2	TRBV7-2	TGTGCCAGCAGCTTAAGGTGGAAGGGATCCGACACCGGGGAGCTGTTTTTT	CASSLRWKGSDTGELFF
-	-	TRBJ1-2	TRBV20-1	TGCAGTGCTAGAGATGGGGGAGGGTATGGCTACACCTTC	CSARDGGGYGYTF
TRBD2	-	TRBJ2-2	TRBV4-3	TGCGCCAGCAGCCAAGGGACTAGCGGGTACACCGGGGAGCTGTTTTTT	CASSQGTSGYTGELFF
-	few	TRBJ2-1	TRBV15	TGTGCCACCAGCAGAGATCTGAGTAGAGGTGGAGGGGGCAATAAGCAGTTCTTC	CATSRDLSRGGGGNKQFF
TRBD1	many	TRBJ1-2	TRBV29-1	TGCAGCGTTCGGGACAGACTTAACTATGGCTACACCTTC	CSVRDRLNYGYTF
TRBD2	-	TRBJ2-3	TRBV2	TGTGCCAGCAGGATGGTAGCGGGAGAGCCGGAAGATACGCAGTATTTT	CASRMVAGEPEDTQYF
-	many	TRBJ1-1	TRBV27	TGTGCCAGCAGTACACAGGGTTCAACGAAGGCTTTCTTT	CASSTQGSTKAFF
-	few	TRBJ2-5	TRBV12-3/TRBV12-4	TGTGCCAGCAGCCTCGTCAAGACCCAGTACTTC	CASSLVKTQYF
-	-	TRBJ2-4	TRBV5-1	TGCGCCAGCAGCTTGGACTCGGGTCTGCTAAACATTCAGTACTTC	CASSLDSGLLNIQYF
-	-	TRBJ1-1	TRBV12-3/TRBV12-4	TGTGCCAGCAGCCTACCTTTGTGGGGCGAAGCTTTCTTT	CASSLPLWGEAFF
TRBD2	-	TRBJ2-7	TRBV20-1	TGCAGTGCCCCGGGACTAGCGGGAGATGTGTACTTC	CSAPGLAGDVYF
-	few	TRBJ2-7	TRBV7-2	TGTGCCAGCAGCTCTCATAGGGGCTACGAGCAGTACTTC	CASSSHRGYEQYF
TRBD1	-	TRBJ1-1	TRBV5-1	TGCGCCAGCAGCTTGGCCGGGACAGGGTTTGAATACACTGAAGCTTTCTTT	CASSLAGTGFEYTEAFF
TRBD2	many	TRBJ2-5	TRBV20-1	TGCAGTGCTAGGACAACGACTAGCGGGGAGACCCAGTACTTC	CSARTTTSGETQYF
TRBD2	-	TRBJ2-1	TRBV6-1	TGTGCCAGCAGGGGTGGGGGTAGGCGGGAGGATATACTATTCTATGAGCAGTTCTTC	CASRGGGRREDILFYEQFF
-	-	TRBJ2-1	TRBV2	TGTGCCAGCATAAGGCAGGGGTCCTACAATGAGCAGTTCTTC	CASIRQGSYNEQFF
-	-	TRBJ2-3	TRBV12-3/TRBV12-4	TGTGCCAGCAGTCCCCACAGGGGCACAGATACGCAGTATTTT	CASSPHRGTDTQYF
-	-	TRBJ2-1	TRBV6-1	TGTGCCAGCAACAAAAACCGGGACAATGAGCAGTTCTTC	CASNKNRDNEQFF
TRBD2	-	TRBJ2-1	TRBV3-1	TGTGCCTCCAGCCAAGCGGCTAGCGGGAGGAGCTCCTACAATGAGCAGTTCTTC	CASSQAASGRSSYNEQFF
-	-	TRBJ2-1	TRBV29-1	TGCAGCGTTTCCCCCCCCTACTTGATCCATGAGCAGTTCTTC	CSVSPPYLIHEQFF
TRBD1	many	TRBJ1-6	TRBV2	TGTGCCAGCAGTGAGGGACAGGGTTTCTCACCCCTCCACTTT	CASSEGQGFSPLHF
-	-	TRBJ1-2	TRBV12-3/TRBV12-4	TGTGCCAGCAGTATAGGAGGGGATGGCTACACCTTC	CASSIGGDGYTF
-	few	TRBJ1-6	TRBV27	TGTGCCAGCAGTTTATCGTTAGGGGGATCCGTGGCCCTCCACTTT	CASSLSLGGSVALHF
-	few	TRBJ2-4	TRBV5-1	TGCGCCAGCAGCTTCTCCCCCCTTCTAGCCAAAAACATTCAGTACTTC	CASSFSPLLAKNIQYF
TRBD2	many	TRBJ2-7	TRBV12-3/TRBV12-4	TGTGCCAGCAGTCCCAGCGGGGGGGCTGACGAGCAGTACTTC	CASSPSGGADEQYF